Below, one T cell receptor beta chain is given with its context. Its cognate antigen is unknown. Naive CD8 cells lacked CD45RO, underwent positive selection for CCR7 and left out terminally differentiated effector memory CD45RA+ cells. The table came from immunoSEQ multiplex PCR; TCRdb's copy has only in-frame clones and leaves some out. The sample has over 2,000,000 clones; over 85% are singletons. Trimming shortened V by 4 bases and J by 1 base, and 14 bases separated the two germline ends. The CDR3 is made up of 16 amino acids. Germline lookup yields CDR1 SEHNR and CDR2 FQNEAQ (reference sequence). This record comes from a study of shared clonotypes between healthy human individuals. Study-wide context: Per-donor plates numbered three CD4 naive, three CD4 memory, two CD8 naive and one CD8 memory. Study-level results: Sharing across a few donors was seen in 4.5% to 5.5% of naive CD4 clonotypes.

The clonotype originates from a man aged 18 to 30 in good health. Some clones in this sample may be carry-over from other donors' samples. V usage is TRBV7-9 and J usage is TRBJ1-5; D gene unclear. The sequenced sample was naive CD8+ T cells from PBMCs. CDR3 DNA sequence: TGTGCCAGCAGCTCCCCTAGCTGGGAAAGCAATCAGCCCCAGCATTTT. The encoded protein is CASSSPSWESNQPQHF.